Here is one T cell receptor (beta chain) with its context. What antigen it recognizes has not been identified. Qualities for individual bases were not recorded, and no much larger clone is one base off. The library came from the immunoSEQ multiplex PCR assay. TCRdb re-hosts the immuneACCESS table, in-frame sequences only. Its copies lack some clones; in the studies checked, an unresolved V gene accounts for under half of them, and the cause for the rest is not known. The sample yields roughly 130,000 clones; approximately 90% were counted once. Together, the top ten hold roughly 8.6% of the sample. From its cysteine to its phenylalanine, the CDR3 spans 15 amino acids. Kept here is only the CDR3 DNA, which spans 45 bases and is read in frame from base 1. V is clipped by 5 bases and J by 7 bases, and the sequence between their germline boundaries is 15 bases long. Reading the germline V gene gives CDR1 SGHVS and CDR2 FQNEAQ.

This entry belongs to a study of control samples from healthy donors and cancer patients (dated by TCRdb to 2018 to 2020). The sequence derives from a man younger than 35 in good health. The sequencing sample was made of blood. The receptor chain draws on TRBV7-8 and TRBJ1-6; a weak D assignment points to TRBD1 (5 bases agree). In nucleotide form, the sequence is TGTGCCAGCAGCGACCTTCAGGGTCGGAATTCACCCCTCCACTTT. It translates to CASSDLQGRNSPLHF.